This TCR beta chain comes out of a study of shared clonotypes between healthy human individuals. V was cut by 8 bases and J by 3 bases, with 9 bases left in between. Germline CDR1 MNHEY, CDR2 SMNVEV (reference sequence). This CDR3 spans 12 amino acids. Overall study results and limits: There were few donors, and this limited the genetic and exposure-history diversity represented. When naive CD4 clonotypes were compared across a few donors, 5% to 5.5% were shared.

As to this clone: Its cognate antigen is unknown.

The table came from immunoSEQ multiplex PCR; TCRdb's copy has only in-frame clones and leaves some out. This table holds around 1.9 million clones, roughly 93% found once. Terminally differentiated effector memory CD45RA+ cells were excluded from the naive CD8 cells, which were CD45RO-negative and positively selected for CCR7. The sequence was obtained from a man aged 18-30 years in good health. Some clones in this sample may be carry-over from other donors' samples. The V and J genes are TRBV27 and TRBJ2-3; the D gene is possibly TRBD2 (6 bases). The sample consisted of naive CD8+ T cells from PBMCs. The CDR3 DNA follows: TGTGCCAGCGGGGGGAGGACAGATACGCAGTATTTT. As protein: CASGGRTDTQYF.